The 21 T cell receptor beta chains listed next were all sequenced from one sample in a study of blood T cell repertoires in COVID-19. Method: immunoSEQ multiplex PCR; TCRdb's copy keeps in-frame clones and lacks some. The repertoire has 200,000 to 250,000 clones, more than 80% of them found once; the top ten carry around 7.5%. The sequenced sample was peripheral blood. The source is a woman aged 80 or over with COVID-19, enrolled during active disease.

This chain joins TRBV6-5 and TRBJ2-7; D is uncertain. This CDR3 contains 13 residues. The V gene lost 2 bases and the J gene lost 3 bases, with 8 bases spanning the gap. Looked up from germline, CDR1 is MNHEY and CDR2 is SVGAGI. The CDR3 bases are TGTGCCAGCAGTTACCGAGGCGTCTACGAGCAGTACTTC. It yields the protein CASSYRGVYEQYF.

The J gene is TRBJ1-4, the V gene TRBV9; 10 bases are shared with TRBD1. V lost 2 bases and J lost 7; bases outside the gene matches: 2. Germline CDR1 SGDLS, CDR2 YYNGEE. The CDR3 extends over 14 amino acids. CDR3 loop: CASSVRTGGEKLFF. CDR3 bases: TGTGCCAGCAGCGTGAGGACAGGGGGTGAAAAACTGTTTTTT. Combining the CDR3 with reference TRBV9 and TRBJ1-4 gives the whole variable domain DSGVTQTPKHLITATGQRVTLRCSPRSGDLSVYWYQQSLDQGLQFLIQYYNGEERAKGNILERFSAQQFPDLHSELNLSSLELGDSALYFCASSVRTGGEKLFFGSGTQLSVL.

The CDR3 DNA reads as TGTGCCAGCAGCTTGGGACAGGGGCGAGTAGAGACCCAGTACTTC. It is translated as CASSLGQGRVETQYF. This chain joins TRBV5-5 and TRBJ2-5; 8 nucleotides agree with TRBD1. Germline loops: CDR1 SGHKS, CDR2 YYEKEE (reference sequence). V shed 0 bases, J shed 4 bases, and the junction held 5 bases outside the gene matches. The CDR3 is 15 amino acids.

The J gene is TRBJ2-3, the V gene TRBV4-2, with 9 positions matching TRBD2. From germline, CDR1 is LGHNA and CDR2 YNFKEQ. V was clipped by 1 base and J by 5 bases; unmatched bases: 10. The length of the CDR3 is 17 residues. Here the CDR3 reads CASSQGRGGGEKDTQYF. CDR3 DNA sequence: TGTGCCAGCAGCCAAGGCCGCGGCGGGGGGGAGAAAGATACGCAGTATTTT.

This chain uses TRBV5-4 with TRBJ2-3; 9 nucleotides agree with TRBD2. The length of the CDR3 is 14 residues. V dropped 5 bases and J dropped 4; count of bases not matched to a gene: 5. CDR1 and CDR2 from the germline V gene are SGHNT and YYREEE (reference sequence). DNA of the CDR3: TGTGCCAGCAGAGCGGGGGGAGTCGCAGATACGCAGTATTTT. Amino acid sequence: CASRAGGVADTQYF.

This chain links TRBV2 with TRBJ2-7; D is undetermined. V was trimmed by 8 bases and J by 3 bases, leaving 8 bases between them. The germline V gene encodes CDR1 SNHLY and CDR2 FYNNEI. This CDR3 has 11 amino acids. The CDR3 loop is CASGSYYEQYF. The DNA for the CDR3 is TGTGCCAGCGGTTCCTACTACGAGCAGTACTTC.

The chain couples TRBV7-2 to TRBJ1-6, with a weak D call TRBD1 (6 bases). The germline V gene encodes CDR1 SGHTA and CDR2 FQGNSA. The CDR3 loop spans 13 amino acids. Trimming pared 5 bases from V and 9 bases from J, leaving 11 bases between. The DNA of the CDR3 is TGTGCCAGCAGCACGCGGACAGTTTCACCCCTCCACTTT. Translation: CASSTRTVSPLHF.

The chain couples TRBV6-5 to TRBJ1-2; D call uncertain. The CDR3 sequence is 15 residues long. The germline CDR1 and CDR2 sequences are MNHEY and SVGAGI. V dropped 7 bases and J dropped 4 bases, with 19 bases sitting between them. CDR3 in amino acids: CASTEKRGSRYGYTF. CDR3 in DNA: TGTGCCAGCACCGAGAAGCGGGGTTCGCGCTATGGCTACACCTTC.

The gene calls are TRBV7-2 and TRBJ1-1, with D possibly matching TRBD1 (5 bases). V lost 3 bases and J 4 bases, leaving 15 bases between the germline ends. CDR3 length: 15 amino acids. Germline V gene lookup returns CDR1 SGHTA and CDR2 FQGNSA. The CDR3 loop reads CASSFTRVRGTEAFF. For the CDR3, the DNA is TGTGCCAGCAGCTTCACCAGGGTTCGTGGCACTGAAGCTTTCTTT.

CDR3 sequence (DNA): TGTGCCAGCAGCATCGACAGCTATGGCTACACCTTC. This translates into CASSIDSYGYTF. This chain links TRBV11-2 with TRBJ1-2; D may be TRBD1 (5 bases). V lost 5 bases and J lost 4, with 8 bases in between. Germline V gives CDR1 SGHAT, CDR2 FQNNGV. The CDR3 has 12 amino acids.

The gene calls are TRBV28 and TRBJ2-2, with 11 bases that match TRBD1. With 6 bases clipped from V and 8 bases from J, the junction kept 11 bases outside the gene matches. The CDR3 sequence is 16 residues long. In germline, CDR1 is MDHEN, CDR2 SYDVKM. CDR3 in amino acids: CASSPGQGAREGELFF. The CDR3 DNA reads TGTGCCAGCAGCCCTGGACAGGGGGCGAGGGAAGGGGAGCTGTTTTTT. The full variable domain, rest sourced from reference TRBV28 and TRBJ2-2, is DVKVTQSSRYLVKRTGEKVFLECVQDMDHENMFWYRQDPGLGLRLIYFSYDVKMKEKGDIPEGYSVSREKKERFSLILESASTNQTSMYLCASSPGQGAREGELFFGEGSRLTVL.

The V gene is TRBV5-4, the J gene TRBJ1-2; a possible D gene is TRBD1 (6 bases). Between the trimmed V and J ends, which lost 2 bases and 6 bases, there was a span of 20 bases. This CDR3 is 16 amino acids long. From germline, CDR1 is SGHNT and CDR2 YYREEE (reference sequence). The CDR3, as DNA: TGTGCCAGCAGCTTCGCGGCCCTGAAAGGGGGACATGGCTACACCTTC. It encodes CASSFAALKGGHGYTF.

V usage is TRBV11-3 and J usage is TRBJ2-1; weak D call: TRBD2 (5 bases). The germline V gene has CDR1 SGHNT and CDR2 YENEEA. The V gene lost 4 bases and the J gene lost 6 bases, with 7 bases spanning the gap. The CDR3 covers 12 residues. CDR3 nucleotide sequence: TGTGCCAGCAGCTCGGGGAGCAATGAGCAGTTCTTC. Encoded protein: CASSSGSNEQFF. The variable domain in full, completed from reference TRBV11-3 and TRBJ2-1, reads EAGVVQSPRYKIIEKKQPVAFWCNPISGHNTLYWYLQNLGQGPELLIRYENEEAVDDSQLPKDRFSAERLKGVDSTLKIQPAELGDSAVYLCASSSGSNEQFFGPGTRLTVL.

The CDR3 DNA reads as TGTGCCAGCGTCGGCGGGAGTAGCGCAGATACGCAGTATTTT. Translating it yields CASVGGSSADTQYF. The V gene is TRBV9, the J gene TRBJ2-3; 7 bases line up with TRBD2. In germline, CDR1 is SGDLS, CDR2 YYNGEE. Unmatched junction bases numbered 9, after V lost 7 bases and J lost 4 bases. The CDR3 is 14 residues long.

The rearrangement links TRBV7-9 to TRBJ2-5; D perhaps matches TRBD1 (5 bases). Per germline, CDR1 SEHNR and CDR2 FQNEAQ (reference sequence). Trimming cost V 5 bases and J 3 bases, with 10 bases left between them. There are 13 residues in the CDR3. For the CDR3, the DNA is TGTGCCAGCAGCGACAGTAAGAAAGAGACCCAGTACTTC. It encodes CASSDSKKETQYF.

This clone has a single count. This rearrangement joins TRBV27 to TRBJ1-5; the match to TRBD1 covers 9 bases. The CDR3 contains 15 residues. J was trimmed by 1 base and V by 6 bases; bases with no gene match: 4. Germline values: CDR1 MNHEY, CDR2 SMNVEV (reference sequence). The CDR3 region has the DNA TGTGCCAGCAGGGTTGGGACAGGGAGCAATCAGCCCCAGCATTTT. Amino acid sequence: CASRVGTGSNQPQHF.

V usage is TRBV18 and J usage is TRBJ1-5; no clear D gene. Germline CDR1 and CDR2: KGHSH and LQKENI. The CDR3 totals 14 residues. The V end lost 5 bases, the J end lost 3 bases, and 11 bases lay between the germline ends. The CDR3 loop is CASSSQTLNQPQHF. For the CDR3, the DNA is TGTGCCAGCTCATCGCAGACTCTCAATCAGCCCCAGCATTTT.

The genes are TRBV5-5 and TRBJ2-2; D might be TRBD2 (6 bases). The CDR3 sequence is 15 residues long. The V and J ends lost 3 bases and 1 base respectively, with 10 bases between them. Germline CDR1 is SGHKS and CDR2 is YYEKEE (reference sequence). CDR3 DNA: TGTGCCAGCAGCTACTTCGGGGGGAACACCGGGGAGCTGTTTTTT. Translation: CASSYFGGNTGELFF.

The chain uses TRBV12-5 and TRBJ1-4; D ambiguous. This CDR3 is built from 15 residues. Germline values: CDR1 LGHNT, CDR2 FRNRAP. V was trimmed by 6 bases and J by 6 bases, leaving 17 bases between them. As DNA, the CDR3 is TGTGCTAGTGGGGTTTTTGGGCGGGGAGATGAAAAACTGTTTTTT. The encoded protein is CASGVFGRGDEKLFF.

This clone was counted between two and nine times. The gene calls are TRBV5-6 and TRBJ1-4; D is unclear. The CDR3 extends over 17 amino acids. V lost 0 bases, J lost 0 bases, and 12 bases lay in between. Germline CDR1 and CDR2: SGHDT and YYEEEE. The DNA for the CDR3 is TGTGCCAGCAGCTTGGGGTCGACCGGGACAACTAATGAAAAACTGTTTTTT. Its translation is CASSLGSTGTTNEKLFF.

This rearrangement joins TRBV11-2 to TRBJ2-7; D is undetermined. The CDR3 has 12 residues. The germline gives CDR1 SGHAT, CDR2 FQNNGV. V lost 3 bases, J lost 6 bases, and 9 bases lay in between. The chain's CDR3 is CASSFPGGEQYF. The DNA of the CDR3 is TGTGCCAGCAGCTTCCCCGGTGGCGAGCAGTACTTC. The full variable domain, its missing parts supplied by reference TRBV11-2 and TRBJ2-7, is EAGVAQSPRYKIIEKRQSVAFWCNPISGHATLYWYQQILGQGPKLLIQFQNNGVVDDSQLPKDRFSAERLKGVDSTLKIQPAKLEDSAVYLCASSFPGGEQYFGPGTRLTVT.